The next 10 T cell receptor beta chains were all read from a single sample in a study of T-cell memory formation after mild COVID-19 (dated by TCRdb to the early 2020s). The library was generated by 5' RACE. The listed sequencing device is Illumina NovaSeq 6000. TCRdb itself trimmed the public reads at Q25 with fastp, ran MiXCR and retained productive beta chains. Rows merge per CDR3 protein into single entries with the most common DNA and genes. Present in this sample are fewer than 250,000 distinct CDR3 sequences, around 30% of which were seen just once. The top ten clones comprise 11% of the sample. The sample consisted of PBMCs or a T cell subset sorted from them (not recorded which). Every receptor here comes from an adult woman who had mild COVID-19 (a few samples of this study predate the infection). The sample titles of this study are shuffled in the database, so cell type and time point are left out; the donor was told from shared clones.

This clonotype was seen only once. This chain uses TRBV29-1 with TRBJ2-7, with 7 bases fitting TRBD2. Per the germline V gene, CDR1 is SQVTM and CDR2 is ANQGSEA. The CDR3 is 13 residues long. Germline trimming cut 4 bases from V and 3 bases from J; bases unmatched to any gene: 6. The CDR3 region is CSVGREPFYEQYF. The CDR3 nucleotides are TGCAGCGTTGGGCGGGAGCCCTTCTACGAGCAGTACTTC.

The chain recombines TRBV7-6 with TRBJ2-3, with D maybe TRBD2 (5 bases). Trimming took off 5 bases at V and 4 bases at J, with 16 bases between the two ends. The germline gives CDR1 SGHVS, CDR2 FNYEAQ. The CDR3 consists of 15 residues. In DNA, the CDR3 is TGTGCCAGCAGCGTAGGACGGGATCCACCAGATACGCAGTATTTT. Its translation is CASSVGRDPPDTQYF.

The chain carries TRBV7-8 and TRBJ2-3; 8 positions agree with TRBD2. CDR1 and CDR2 from the germline V gene are SGHVS and FQNEAQ. V shed 2 bases, J shed 4 bases, and the junction held 14 bases outside the gene matches. The CDR3 has 18 amino acids. CDR3 coding DNA: TGTGCCAGCAGCTTATGGCGGGGGGTTTCGATTGGGGCAGATACGCAGTATTTT. Translating gives CASSLWRGVSIGADTQYF.

The chain carries TRBV7-9 and TRBJ2-7; 7 bases agree with TRBD1. Germline lookup yields CDR1 SEHNR and CDR2 FQNEAQ (reference sequence). CDR3 size: 13 residues. V lost 3 bases, J lost 6 bases, and 5 bases stayed unmatched. CDR3 bases: TGTGCCAGCAGCTTCCCCACAGGGGTCGAGCAGTACTTC. This sequence encodes CASSFPTGVEQYF.

This clonotype was counted a few times. V gene TRBV6-2 or TRBV6-3 combines with J gene TRBJ2-1; D uncertain. The length of the CDR3 is 12 residues. Trimming cost V 6 bases and J 9 bases, with 12 bases left between them. Looked up from germline, CDR1 is MNHEY and CDR2 is SVGEGT. CDR3: CASSTGRTEQFF. CDR3 DNA: TGTGCCAGCAGCACCGGTAGAACTGAGCAGTTCTTC.

As to this clonotype: One end of the junction varies from germline; a read error may be responsible. The rearrangement uses TRBV3-1 and TRBJ2-7; perhaps TRBD2 as D (5 bases). CDR1 LGHDT and CDR2 YNNKEL come from the germline V gene (reference sequence). The CDR3 contains 16 residues. CDR3 sequence: CASSKEGGLSSYEQYF. CDR3 DNA: TGTGCCAGCAGCAAAGAGGGCGGCTTGAGCTCCTACGAGCAGTACTTC.

The rearrangement uses TRBV6-5 and TRBJ2-7; 7 bases map to TRBD1. There are 16 residues in the CDR3. The ends lost 4 bases at V and 1 base at J; junction bases unmatched: 10. CDR1 and CDR2 from the germline V gene are MNHEY and SVGAGI. CDR3 sequence (DNA): TGTGCCAGCAGTTTACCTACAGGGGAACGGTCCTACGAGCAGTACTTC. Its translation: CASSLPTGERSYEQYF.

V usage is TRBV3-1 and J usage is TRBJ2-7; D might be TRBD1 or TRBD2, each matching 5 bases. The V end was cut by 1 base, the J end by 5 bases, with 12 bases between. This CDR3 has 14 amino acids. CDR1 is LGHDT, CDR2 YNNKEL, per germline (reference sequence). The CDR3 loop reads CASSQGGDGNEQYF. The DNA of the CDR3 is TGTGCCAGCAGCCAAGGAGGGGACGGAAACGAGCAGTACTTC.

This clonotype was found once. The chain joins TRBV9 to TRBJ2-1, with unresolved D. Germline V gene lookup returns CDR1 SGDLS and CDR2 YYNGEE. Trimming left V 3 bases short and J 6 bases short, with 19 bases between. This CDR3 is built from 16 residues. The CDR3 bases are TGTGCCAGCAGCGCCACGATAGCAAGGACGGGCAATGAGCAGTTCTTC. Translated: CASSATIARTGNEQFF.

This clonotype was counted a few times. J is TRBJ2-5 and V is TRBV20-1; D call uncertain. V lost 6 bases, J lost 4 bases, and 15 bases lay in between. Per the germline V gene, CDR1 is DFQATT and CDR2 is SNEGSKA (reference sequence). There are 13 residues in the CDR3. The CDR3 reads CSATQPPAETQYF. DNA of the CDR3: TGCAGTGCCACTCAGCCCCCAGCAGAGACCCAGTACTTC.